These 22 T cell receptor beta chains were sequenced from one sample in a study of cytomegalovirus exposure and HLA in healthy donors. Primers for the PCR totalled 60 Vbeta and 13 Jbeta. Sequencing was performed with immunoSEQ multiplex PCR; in TCRdb, only in-frame clones are kept and a portion is missing. Of about 190,000 clones listed, just under 75% are singletons. Sequencing input: PBMCs. Receptors originate from a young woman in good health and CMV-seropositive.

The chain carries TRBV28 and TRBJ1-1; D perhaps matches TRBD1 (6 bases). CDR1 and CDR2 (germline): MDHEN, SYDVKM. The V gene lost 2 bases and the J gene lost 12 bases, with 22 bases spanning the gap. This CDR3 has 15 residues. The DNA for the CDR3 is TGTGCCAGCAGTTTAATCCAGGGGCCTATCGATACGTCTTTCTTT. Encoded protein: CASSLIQGPIDTSFF.

V usage is TRBV10-1 and J usage is TRBJ2-7; D is ambiguous. CDR3 length: 14 residues. In germline, CDR1 is WNHNN, CDR2 SYGVQD (reference sequence). V was trimmed by 3 bases and J by 3 bases, leaving 12 bases between them. As DNA, the CDR3 is TGCGCCAGCAGTGATGAGGCGGCCTTCTACGAGCAGTACTTC. This codes for CASSDEAAFYEQYF.

The chain uses TRBV28 and TRBJ2-7; weak D call: TRBD1 (6 bases). Germline V lookup: CDR1 MDHEN, CDR2 SYDVKM. The CDR3 is made up of 14 amino acids. Trimming removed 6 bases at V and 3 bases at J, with 15 bases between. As DNA, the CDR3 is TGTGCCAGCAGCCGTTCCTTACAGGGCTACGAGCAGTACTTC. Encoded protein: CASSRSLQGYEQYF.

The V call is TRBV12-5, the J call TRBJ2-1, with TRBD1 identical over 9 bases. The CDR3 is made up of 16 amino acids. CDR1 and CDR2 from the germline V gene are LGHNT and FRNRAP. The J segment lost 3 bases and the V segment lost 1 base, leaving 4 bases of the junction unmatched. CDR3 region: CASGLGGQGFYNEQFF. CDR3 nucleotide sequence: TGTGCTAGTGGTTTGGGAGGACAGGGGTTCTACAATGAGCAGTTCTTC. The variable domain in full, with the rest retrieved from reference TRBV12-5 and TRBJ2-1, is DARVTQTPRHKVTEMGQEVTMRCQPILGHNTVFWYRQTMMQGLELLAYFRNRAPLDDSGMPKDRFSAEMPDATLATLKIQPSEPRDSAVYFCASGLGGQGFYNEQFFGPGTRLTVL.

J is TRBJ1-2 and V is TRBV6-1; D is unresolved. The CDR3 covers 13 residues. Trimming removed 3 bases at V and 3 bases at J, with 8 bases between. Germline lookup yields CDR1 MNHNS and CDR2 SASEGT. The CDR3: CASSDRYYYGYTF. The CDR3 DNA reads as TGTGCCAGCAGTGACAGATATTACTATGGCTACACCTTC.

This chain joins TRBV5-6 and TRBJ2-1, with 8 bases fitting TRBD2. The germline gives CDR1 SGHDT, CDR2 YYEEEE. The ends lost 5 bases at V and 5 bases at J; junction bases unmatched: 9. The CDR3 extends over 15 amino acids. The CDR3 DNA is TGTGCCAGCAGGTCTCTCGGGGGGGATAACAATGAGCAGTTCTTC. It encodes CASRSLGGDNNEQFF.

V gene TRBV15 combines with J gene TRBJ2-5; D is undetermined. Germline CDR1 is LNHNV and CDR2 is YYDKDF (reference sequence). The CDR3 covers 16 residues. Trimming left V 5 bases short and J 5 bases short, with 21 bases between. DNA of the CDR3: TGTGCCACCAGCCCCGGCGGAAGTAGCTTGCAGGAGACCCAGTACTTC. The encoded protein is CATSPGGSSLQETQYF.

To note about this clone: Other DNA sequences in the sample encode the same CDR3. J is TRBJ2-3 and V is TRBV5-6, with 7 bases identical to TRBD2. CDR3 length: 15 amino acids. CDR1 SGHDT and CDR2 YYEEEE come from the germline V gene. The trim removed 4 bases at V and 2 bases at J, leaving 7 bases unmatched. CDR3 sequence reads: CASSPGLQSTDTQYF. The CDR3 DNA is TGTGCCAGCAGCCCGGGACTACAATCCACAGATACGCAGTATTTT.

The chain couples TRBV6-1 to TRBJ2-7; 7 nucleotides line up with TRBD2. Trimming took 7 bases from V and 0 from J; bases not matched to a gene: 6. Germline CDR1 MNHNS, CDR2 SASEGT. This CDR3 comprises 14 residues. The DNA for the CDR3 is TGTGCCAGCAACCAGGGCGGGAGCTCCTACGAGCAGTACTTC. As protein: CASNQGGSSYEQYF.

A few counts support this clone. The chain joins TRBV27 to TRBJ2-7; 8 nucleotides match TRBD2. After removal of 8 bases from V and 5 bases from J, the junction contained 17 bases not matched to a gene. Germline CDR1 reads MNHEY; CDR2 reads SMNVEV (reference sequence). This CDR3 is 16 amino acids long. The CDR3 DNA is TGTGCCAGCGGGACATACGCAAGCGGGAGAGGGAACGAGCAGTACTTC. Amino acid sequence: CASGTYASGRGNEQYF.

The chain has TRBV28 and TRBJ2-1, with TRBD2 matching 8 bases. The germline CDR1 and CDR2 sequences are MDHEN and SYDVKM. V was clipped by 4 bases and J by 3 bases; unmatched bases: 5. CDR3 length: 15 amino acids. The CDR3 sequence is CASSSTLAGYNEQFF. The CDR3 coding sequence is TGTGCCAGCAGTTCGACTCTAGCGGGCTACAATGAGCAGTTCTTC.

The chain is built from TRBV27 and TRBJ2-7; possibly TRBD2 for D (5 bases). Germline assignment: CDR1 MNHEY and CDR2 SMNVEV (reference sequence). The CDR3 runs to 14 residues. With 3 bases removed from V and 1 base from J, the gap between germline ends came to 10 bases. CDR3 in DNA: TGTGCCAGCAGTTTGGCCGGGGAATCCTACGAGCAGTACTTC. Residues: CASSLAGESYEQYF.

The gene calls are TRBV21-1 and TRBJ2-5; no DNA check was done on the table's D call, TRBD2. TRBV21-1 is flagged as a pseudogene. The CDR3 is 16 residues long. This chain's CDR3 is CASSTIKAGDLETQYF. In DNA, the CDR3 is TGTGCCAGCAGCACTATCAAAGCTGGGGACTTAGAGACCCAGTACTTC.

The chain carries TRBV11-2 and TRBJ2-3; the match to TRBD2 covers 11 bases. Germline CDR1 reads SGHAT; CDR2 reads FQNNGV. The length of the CDR3 is 15 residues. Germline trimming cut 3 bases from V and 3 bases from J; bases unmatched to any gene: 2. The CDR3 nucleotides are TGTGCCAGCAGCTTGACTAGCGGGACGACAGATACGCAGTATTTT. It is translated as CASSLTSGTTDTQYF. The variable domain in full, with the rest retrieved from reference TRBV11-2 and TRBJ2-3, is EAGVAQSPRYKIIEKRQSVAFWCNPISGHATLYWYQQILGQGPKLLIQFQNNGVVDDSQLPKDRFSAERLKGVDSTLKIQPAKLEDSAVYLCASSLTSGTTDTQYFGPGTRLTVL.

This chain connects TRBV6-5 to TRBJ1-4; the D gene is possibly TRBD1 (5 bases). V lost 0 bases and J 12 bases, leaving 14 bases between the germline ends. In germline, CDR1 is MNHEY, CDR2 SVGAGI. The CDR3 totals 14 residues. The CDR3 loop reads CASSYSPGRGELFF. For the CDR3, the DNA is TGTGCCAGCAGTTACTCACCGGGGAGGGGAGAACTGTTTTTT.

This chain links TRBV10-1 with TRBJ1-2; D may be TRBD1 (6 bases). Germline lookup yields CDR1 WNHNN and CDR2 SYGVQD (reference sequence). Trimming left V 3 bases short and J 4 bases short, with 9 bases between. This CDR3 contains 13 residues. The CDR3 DNA sequence: TGCGCCAGCAGTGACCTGACAGGCTATGGCTACACCTTC. It translates to CASSDLTGYGYTF.

To note about this clone: At one end, the junction sequence differs from germline, possibly due to a read error. V gene TRBV5-4 combines with J gene TRBJ1-2; 7 bases match TRBD1. CDR1 is SGHNT and CDR2 is YYREEE in the germline V gene (reference sequence). CDR3 length equals 15 residues. Here the CDR3 reads CASSLTGTAGYDYTF. The CDR3 DNA reads as TGTGCCAGCAGCTTAACGGGGACAGCTGGCTATGACTACACCTTC.

This chain uses TRBV5-5 with TRBJ2-1, with TRBD1 as a possible D gene (5 bases). The CDR3 consists of 15 residues. The germline V and J ends were trimmed by 4 bases and 6 bases, with 17 bases remaining between them. CDR1 SGHKS and CDR2 YYEKEE come from the germline V gene (reference sequence). This chain's CDR3 is CASSRGTAALNEQFF. CDR3 coding DNA: TGTGCCAGCAGCAGGGGAACTGCGGCCCTCAATGAGCAGTTCTTC.

J is TRBJ1-2 and V is TRBV6-5; the match to TRBD1 covers 9 bases. CDR3 length: 13 residues. Trimming cost V 6 bases and J 8 bases; bases outside gene matches: 7. Germline-derived CDR1 and CDR2 are MNHEY and SVGAGI. The CDR3 protein is CASRPTGGQGYTF. The DNA for the CDR3 is TGTGCCAGCAGACCGACAGGGGGACAAGGCTACACCTTC.

In DNA, the CDR3 is TGTGCCAGCAGTGGGAGGACAGGAAGCACAGATACGCAGTATTTT. Residues: CASSGRTGSTDTQYF. The chain links TRBV6-1 to TRBJ2-3, with 7 bases matching TRBD1. Germline V CDR1 and CDR2: MNHNS, SASEGT. Trimming at V came to 4 bases and at J to 0 bases, leaving 4 bases not matched to a gene. There are 15 residues in the CDR3.

The rearrangement links TRBV25-1 to TRBJ2-5, with 11 bases that match TRBD2. V shed 4 bases, J shed 5 bases, and the junction held 9 bases outside the gene matches. Looked up from germline, CDR1 is MGHDK and CDR2 is SYGVNS. The CDR3 is made up of 16 amino acids. The CDR3 sequence is CASSVGTSGPQETQYF. CDR3 DNA sequence: TGTGCCAGCAGTGTAGGGACTAGCGGCCCCCAGGAGACCCAGTACTTC.

This chain uses TRBV29-1 with TRBJ2-7; TRBD2 matches at 13 bases. The CDR3 sequence is 16 residues long. Looked up from germline, CDR1 is SQVTM and CDR2 is ANQGSEA. V was pared by 1 base and J by 7 bases, with 10 bases of the junction left unmatched. CDR3 region: CSVEGLAGGLLNEQYF. The CDR3 bases are TGCAGCGTTGAAGGACTAGCGGGAGGTCTTCTTAATGAGCAGTACTTC.